The clone carrying this TCR beta chain was observed at least ten times. What it binds is not known. These data come from a study of early T cells in non-severe SARS-CoV-2 infection. Study-level background: The sequenced material was bulk RNA from unsorted whole blood, and its chains were unpaired.

Broader study findings: Missing private and CD4 specificities, VDJdb matching favored anti-spike CD8 responses.

Unique molecular identifiers tagged individual cDNA molecules. Each CDR3 protein gets one entry after TCRdb re-called the 5' RACE reads with MiXCR. This table holds approximately 70,000 distinct CDR3 sequences, 4.5% to 6% found once. The CDR3 spans 14 residues. Germline V gene sequence: CDR1 DFQATT, CDR2 SNEGSKA (reference sequence). Unmatched junction bases numbered 9, after V lost 3 bases and J lost 8 bases. The source material was whole blood, sampled at baseline. The TCR sequence derives from an adult who was a healthcare worker with PCR-confirmed SARS-CoV-2 infection or an uninfected control (not recorded which). V and J are TRBV20-1 and TRBJ1-2; 10 bases agree with TRBD1. CDR3 loop: CSASRGQGSNGYTF. Here the CDR3 DNA reads TGCAGTGCTAGTAGGGGACAGGGGTCTAACGGCTACACCTTC.